The clone carrying this T cell receptor beta chain has ten or more counts. Its specificity is unknown. Individuals with ophthalmopathy presented a Clinical Activity Score of at least 3, a NOSPECS grade of at least 4 and a duration under 3 months. Exclusion of patients followed from uncontrolled infection, other autoimmune disease, pregnancy or lactation. PBMCs stemmed from 10 ml fresh peripheral blood. The source of the sample is a study of T cells in Graves' hyperthyroidism and ophthalmopathy. Study findings and constraints: The model predicted ophthalmopathy a median around 6.5 months before onset.

With 2 bases removed from V and 2 bases from J, the gap between germline ends came to 20 bases. The CDR3 contains 18 residues. RNA transcripts were the template for amplifying TCR beta CDR3 regions. A first-round RT-PCR of the TCR CDR3 used the HTBI primer set. TCRdb independently ran MiXCR on the multiplex PCR reads; one entry per CDR3 protein. The table has approximately 430,000 distinct CDR3 sequences, about 15% seen once. Sequencing was done on a sample of blood. This receptor was identified in a man aged 18 to 30 with Graves' ophthalmopathy. The chain has TRBV12-3 or TRBV12-4 and TRBJ2-3, with D tentatively TRBD2 (6 bases). The DNA for the CDR3 is TGTGCCAGCAGTTTACTACCCCAGGAGGGCAGAGTCACAGATACGCAGTATTTT. Its translation: CASSLLPQEGRVTDTQYF.